This record looks at one T cell receptor (beta chain) sequence and its context. Antigen specificity is unknown. This sample was included in a study of cytomegalovirus exposure and HLA in healthy donors. Study observations and caveats: Per a later analysis, 15,000 to 20,000 TCR beta sequences showed association with HLA alleles at 0.05 false discovery rate.

Deletions cut 0 bases from V and 1 base from J, with 11 bases between. Germline V CDR1 and CDR2: SGHNT, YENEEA. CDR3 size: 16 residues. The PCR used 60 Vbeta and 13 Jbeta primers. TCRdb's copy holds only in-frame clones and misses some; the assay was immunoSEQ multiplex PCR. Among 100,000 to 150,000 clones listed, about 82% were seen once. The TCR comes from a boy younger than 18 in good health and CMV-seronegative. Specimen: PBMCs. The rearrangement links TRBV11-3 to TRBJ2-3, with D possibly matching TRBD2 (5 bases). As DNA, the CDR3 is TGTGCCAGCAGCTTAGATTCGCGGGCACGCACAGATACGCAGTATTTT. Its protein product is CASSLDSRARTDTQYF.